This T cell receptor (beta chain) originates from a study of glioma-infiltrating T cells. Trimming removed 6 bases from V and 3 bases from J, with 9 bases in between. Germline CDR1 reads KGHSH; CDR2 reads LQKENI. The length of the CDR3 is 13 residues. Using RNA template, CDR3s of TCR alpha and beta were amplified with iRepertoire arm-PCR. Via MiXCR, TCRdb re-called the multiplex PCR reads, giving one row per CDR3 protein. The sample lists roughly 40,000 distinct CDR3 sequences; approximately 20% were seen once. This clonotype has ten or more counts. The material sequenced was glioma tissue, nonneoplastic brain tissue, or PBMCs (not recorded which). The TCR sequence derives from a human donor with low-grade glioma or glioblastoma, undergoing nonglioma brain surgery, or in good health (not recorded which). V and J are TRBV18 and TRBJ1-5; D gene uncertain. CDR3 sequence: CASSPVVNQPQHF. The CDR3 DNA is TGTGCCAGCTCCCCGGTAGTCAATCAGCCCCAGCATTTT.